Below are 7 T cell receptor beta chains sequenced from a single sample in a study of T cell responses to AZD1222 COVID-19 vaccine. Produced via immunoSEQ multiplex PCR; TCRdb's table is partial and in-frame only. The sample consists of 60,000 to 75,000 clones, roughly 85% of them appearing once. The sequencing used peripheral blood, collected 28 days after the second AZD1222 dose. The receptors were sampled from an adult who received the AZD1222 COVID-19 vaccine.

This clone was recorded only once. The chain couples TRBV6-5 to TRBJ1-2; D ambiguous. CDR3 length: 15 amino acids. V lost 8 bases and J lost 3, with 19 bases in between. Germline V gives CDR1 MNHEY, CDR2 SVGAGI. CDR3: CASSNPPMGYYGYTF. Written as DNA, the CDR3 is TGTGCCAGCTCGAACCCCCCCATGGGGTACTATGGCTACACCTTC.

The chain uses TRBV2 and TRBJ1-2; possibly TRBD1 for D (5 bases). Trimming stripped 1 base from V and 4 bases from J, with 7 bases between. The CDR3 sequence is 13 residues long. CDR1 and CDR2 (germline): SNHLY, FYNNEI. The CDR3 region has the DNA TGTGCCAGCAGTGAAGGGGGGTTCTATGGCTACACCTTC. This codes for CASSEGGFYGYTF.

This clone was recorded a few times. The V gene is TRBV7-8, the J gene TRBJ1-2, with 9 bases matching TRBD1. This CDR3 spans 20 amino acids. V trimming: 2 bases; J trimming: 2 bases; junction bases outside the gene matches: 18. Germline V gene data show CDR1 as SGHVS and CDR2 as FQNEAQ. The CDR3 bases are TGTGCCAGCAGCTTAACCCCGGACAGGGGTCCCCCGAGGAGCAACTATGGCTACACCTTC. This encodes CASSLTPDRGPPRSNYGYTF.

The chain carries TRBV11-3 and TRBJ2-3; 16 positions match TRBD2. The CDR3 is 17 amino acids. CDR1 and CDR2 (germline): SGHNT, YENEEA. The junction had 7 bases not matched to a gene; V was cut back by 5 bases and J by 5 bases. CDR3 in amino acids: CASSPGTSGGAEDTQYF. The CDR3 nucleotides are TGTGCCAGCAGCCCGGGGACTAGCGGGGGGGCGGAAGATACGCAGTATTTT. Filled out from reference TRBV11-3 and TRBJ2-3, the complete variable domain reads EAGVVQSPRYKIIEKKQPVAFWCNPISGHNTLYWYLQNLGQGPELLIRYENEEAVDDSQLPKDRFSAERLKGVDSTLKIQPAELGDSAVYLCASSPGTSGGAEDTQYFGPGTRLTVL.

In this sample, this clone turned up a few times. The chain employs TRBV9 and TRBJ1-1; D not resolved. The V end was cut by 0 bases, the J end by 0 bases, with 6 bases between. Germline V lookup: CDR1 SGDLS, CDR2 YYNGEE. The CDR3 spans 14 residues. The CDR3: CASSVAGLNTEAFF. The CDR3 DNA sequence: TGTGCCAGCAGCGTAGCTGGATTGAACACTGAAGCTTTCTTT.

The chain has TRBV30 and TRBJ2-7; 7 nucleotides align to TRBD1. Germline CDR1 is GTSNPN and CDR2 is SVGIG (reference sequence). The ends lost 6 bases at V and 3 bases at J; junction bases unmatched: 2. The CDR3 has 11 amino acids. The CDR3: CACQGDYEQYF. For the CDR3, the DNA is TGTGCCTGCCAGGGGGACTACGAGCAGTACTTC.

V is TRBV9 and J is TRBJ1-2; D is ambiguous. Germline-derived CDR1 and CDR2 are SGDLS and YYNGEE. V lost 6 bases to trimming and J lost 4 bases, with 16 bases between them. The CDR3 is 14 residues long. The CDR3 is CASTVGRGGYGYTF. CDR3 bases: TGTGCCAGCACTGTAGGTCGGGGTGGCTATGGCTACACCTTC.